This TCR beta chain is drawn from a study of control samples from healthy donors and cancer patients. Trimming left V 5 bases short and J 2 bases short, with 23 bases between. CDR1 is SGHNT and CDR2 is YENEEA in the germline V gene. This CDR3 is 18 amino acids long. A single count supports this clone. Assay: immunoSEQ multiplex PCR; the TCRdb copy retains only in-frame clones and omits some. The repertoire holds under 50,000 clones, with about 90% as singletons. Material for sequencing was PBMCs. This chain joins TRBV11-3 and TRBJ2-3; D is perhaps TRBD2 (5 bases). The TCR originated in a woman aged 55-69 years with lung cancer. CDR3 nucleotides: TGTGCCAGCAGCCCAGGATGGGTCACGGACTCGCCCACAGATACGCAGTATTTT. Its protein product is CASSPGWVTDSPTDTQYF.